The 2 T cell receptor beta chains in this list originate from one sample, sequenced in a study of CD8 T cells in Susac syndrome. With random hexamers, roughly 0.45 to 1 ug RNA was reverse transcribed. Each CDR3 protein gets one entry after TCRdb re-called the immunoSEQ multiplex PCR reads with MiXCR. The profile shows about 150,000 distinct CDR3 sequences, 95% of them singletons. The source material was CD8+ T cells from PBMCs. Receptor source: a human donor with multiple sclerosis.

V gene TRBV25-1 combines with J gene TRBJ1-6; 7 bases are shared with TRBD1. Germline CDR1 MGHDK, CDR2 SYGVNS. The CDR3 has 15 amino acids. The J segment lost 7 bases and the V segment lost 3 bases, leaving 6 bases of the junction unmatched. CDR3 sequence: CASSDERGQNSPLHF. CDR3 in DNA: TGTGCCAGCAGTGACGAAAGGGGGCAGAATTCACCCCTCCACTTT.

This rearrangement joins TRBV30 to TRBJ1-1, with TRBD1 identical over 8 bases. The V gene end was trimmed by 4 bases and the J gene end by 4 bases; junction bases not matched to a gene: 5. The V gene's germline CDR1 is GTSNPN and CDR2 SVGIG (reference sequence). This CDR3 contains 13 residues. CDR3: CAWTDRVGTEAFF. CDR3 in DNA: TGTGCCTGGACGGACAGGGTTGGCACTGAAGCTTTCTTT.